Following are 14 T cell receptor beta chains from one sample sequenced in a study of blood T cell repertoires in COVID-19. Libraries were prepared by immunoSEQ multiplex PCR; TCRdb keeps only in-frame clonotypes and omits some of them. The sample carries 15,000 to 20,000 clones, around 82% recorded once. The sequenced sample was peripheral blood. The origin of the receptors is a man in his 60s with active or convalescent COVID-19.

This clone has only one observation. The V and J genes are TRBV12-3 or TRBV12-4 and TRBJ2-2; maybe TRBD1 (7 bases). This CDR3 contains 13 residues. V shed 6 bases and J shed 7 bases, with 12 bases lying between them. CDR3 loop: CASRAGGGGELFF. The CDR3 coding sequence is TGTGCCAGCAGAGCAGGGGGAGGCGGGGAGCTGTTTTTT.

The V and J genes are TRBV6-5 and TRBJ2-7; 10 nucleotides line up with TRBD1. The CDR3 consists of 13 residues. Germline V gives CDR1 MNHEY, CDR2 SVGAGI. J lost 6 bases, V lost 8 bases, and 7 bases had no gene match. CDR3 in amino acids: CASVGTGEGEQYF. The CDR3 DNA reads TGTGCCAGCGTAGGGACAGGGGAAGGCGAGCAGTACTTC.

The rearrangement joins TRBV6-1 to TRBJ2-1; TRBD2 matches at 14 bases. Losses at the gene ends were 3 bases for V and 7 bases for J; bases not matched to a gene: 5. The CDR3 totals 16 residues. Per germline, CDR1 MNHNS and CDR2 SASEGT. DNA for the CDR3: TGTGCCAGCAGTGACGGACTAGCGGGAGGCTTTAATGAGCAGTTCTTC. Encoded protein: CASSDGLAGGFNEQFF.

The V call is TRBV5-1, the J call TRBJ1-5; D remains unclear. Germline lookup yields CDR1 SGHRS and CDR2 YFSETQ. The V gene lost 4 bases and the J gene lost 0 bases, with 5 bases spanning the gap. There are 13 residues in the CDR3. Here the CDR3 reads CASSLYSNQPQHF. The CDR3 region has the DNA TGCGCCAGCAGCCTATATAGCAATCAGCCCCAGCATTTT.

The gene calls are TRBV18 and TRBJ1-5; 7 positions agree with TRBD1. V gave up 6 bases and J gave up 7 bases; unmatched junction bases: 9. The CDR3 has 14 residues. Looked up from germline, CDR1 is KGHSH and CDR2 is LQKENI. The CDR3 region is CASSPGTELQPQHF. CDR3 nucleotide sequence: TGTGCCAGCTCTCCCGGGACAGAACTCCAGCCCCAGCATTTT. Together with reference TRBV18 and TRBJ1-5, the CDR3 gives the full variable domain: NAGVMQNPRHLVRRRGQEARLRCSPMKGHSHVYWYRQLPEEGLKFMVYLQKENIIDESGMPKERFSAEFPKEGPSILRIQQVVRGDSAAYFCASSPGTELQPQHFGDGTRLSIL.

V is TRBV7-3 and J is TRBJ2-2; 8 nucleotides line up with TRBD2. CDR3 length: 17 amino acids. Germline CDR1 and CDR2: SGHTA and FQGTGA. Unmatched junction bases numbered 15, after V lost 5 bases and J lost 7 bases. CDR3: CASSPPGAGGPHGELFF. The CDR3 DNA sequence: TGTGCCAGCAGCCCCCCAGGGGCGGGGGGCCCTCACGGGGAGCTGTTTTTT.

This rearrangement joins TRBV7-6 to TRBJ1-6; 9 nucleotides align to TRBD1. Germline V gives CDR1 SGHVS, CDR2 FNYEAQ. V lost 7 bases and J lost 7; bases outside the gene matches: 14. The CDR3 contains 17 residues. The CDR3, as DNA: TGTGCCAGCACCACACTTCGGGGACAGGGAAAAAATTCACCCCTCCACTTT. This sequence encodes CASTTLRGQGKNSPLHF.

This chain joins TRBV28 and TRBJ1-5, with D perhaps matching TRBD1 (5 bases). The CDR3 has 17 amino acids. V was shortened by 4 bases and J by 4 bases, with 20 bases between the two germline ends. Germline values: CDR1 MDHEN, CDR2 SYDVKM. CDR3 protein: CASSSLLQGRTNQPQHF. CDR3 coding DNA: TGTGCCAGCAGTTCCCTCCTGCAGGGCAGGACGAATCAGCCCCAGCATTTT.

The chain links TRBV5-6 to TRBJ2-7, with TRBD2 identical over 8 bases. The V gene's germline CDR1 is SGHDT and CDR2 YYEEEE. This CDR3 region has 14 residues. Trimming removed 0 bases from V and 4 bases from J; junction bases left unmatched: 3. CDR3 residues: CASSLAGGVYEQYF. CDR3 nucleotide sequence: TGTGCCAGCAGCTTGGCCGGGGGGGTTTACGAGCAGTACTTC.

The chain carries TRBV27 and TRBJ2-7; 12 positions agree with TRBD2. The V segment lost 7 bases and the J segment 2 bases; nucleotides outside the gene matches: 6. Germline assignment: CDR1 MNHEY and CDR2 SMNVEV (reference sequence). This CDR3 is built from 15 residues. The chain's CDR3 is CASKKGLAGTYEQYF. CDR3 nucleotides: TGTGCCAGCAAAAAAGGACTAGCGGGAACCTACGAGCAGTACTTC.

The chain couples TRBV12-5 to TRBJ1-3; no definite D call. Germline CDR1 LGHNT, CDR2 FRNRAP. This CDR3 comprises 13 residues. V was shortened by 0 bases and J by 7 bases, with 7 bases between the two germline ends. This CDR3 reads CASGLVTGNTIYF. CDR3 nucleotide sequence: TGTGCTAGTGGTTTGGTAACGGGGAACACCATATATTTT. Together with reference TRBV12-5 and TRBJ1-3, the CDR3 gives the full variable domain: DARVTQTPRHKVTEMGQEVTMRCQPILGHNTVFWYRQTMMQGLELLAYFRNRAPLDDSGMPKDRFSAEMPDATLATLKIQPSEPRDSAVYFCASGLVTGNTIYFGEGSWLTVV.

The rearrangement links TRBV29-1 to TRBJ1-2; D is possibly TRBD1 (5 bases). The CDR3 contains 12 residues. V shed 4 bases and J shed 5 bases, with 11 bases lying between them. Germline V gene lookup returns CDR1 SQVTM and CDR2 ANQGSEA. The CDR3 coding sequence is TGCAGCGTTGGGGATAGGGGTTATGGCTACACCTTC. It codes for CSVGDRGYGYTF.

This clone was picked up many times. This chain joins TRBV2 and TRBJ2-1; a possible D gene is TRBD2 (6 bases). The CDR3 loop spans 13 amino acids. The germline V gene encodes CDR1 SNHLY and CDR2 FYNNEI. Trimming shortened V by 6 bases and J by 4 bases, and 10 bases separated the two germline ends. CDR3 DNA: TGTGCCAGCAGCTCGACTAGATACAATGAGCAGTTCTTC. This gives the protein CASSSTRYNEQFF.

The V call is TRBV6-5, the J call TRBJ2-1; a weak D match, TRBD1 (6 bases). With 4 bases removed from V and 4 bases from J, the gap between germline ends came to 17 bases. CDR1 and CDR2 (germline): MNHEY, SVGAGI. There are 16 residues in the CDR3. CDR3: CASSSGQFDRYNEQFF. Here the CDR3 DNA reads TGTGCCAGCAGTTCAGGACAGTTCGACCGTTACAATGAGCAGTTCTTC.